This section outlines one T cell receptor (beta chain) sequence together with its context. Antigen: not known. The primer mix had 60 Vbeta and 13 Jbeta primers. Some clones are missing from TCRdb's copy, which holds only in-frame ones; the method was immunoSEQ multiplex PCR. The sample contains fewer than 110,000 clones, roughly 72% of which appear only once. This sample was included in a study of cytomegalovirus exposure and HLA in healthy donors. For the study at large: There were some 120 million unique TCR beta sequences, drawn from roughly 200 million T cells, in an earlier analysis. General study points: TCR sequences were mostly rare, though some public TCRs occurred in many donors.

The CDR3 runs to 18 residues. Germline V CDR1 and CDR2: SGHAT, FQDESV (reference sequence). With 5 bases clipped from V and 2 bases from J, the junction kept 16 bases outside the gene matches. It was healthy bone marrow donors who served as donors. Sequencing was performed on PBMCs. The origin of this receptor is a man aged 25 to 40 in good health and CMV-seronegative. This chain uses TRBV11-1 with TRBJ2-3; TRBD1 matches 7 bases. The CDR3 DNA reads TGTGCCAGCAGCCCGAAGGGGGCCAACCCTCTTTACACAGATACGCAGTATTTT. Amino acid sequence: CASSPKGANPLYTDTQYF.